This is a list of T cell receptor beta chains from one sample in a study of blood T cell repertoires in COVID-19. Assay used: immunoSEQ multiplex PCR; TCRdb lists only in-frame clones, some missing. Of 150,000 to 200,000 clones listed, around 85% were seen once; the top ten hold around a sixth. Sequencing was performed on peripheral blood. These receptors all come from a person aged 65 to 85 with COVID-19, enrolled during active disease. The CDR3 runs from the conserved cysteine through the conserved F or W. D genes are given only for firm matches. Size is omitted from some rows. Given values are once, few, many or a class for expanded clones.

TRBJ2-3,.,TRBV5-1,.,TGCGCCAGCAGCCCGCTAGGGGCAGATACGCAGTATTTT,CASSPLGADTQYF
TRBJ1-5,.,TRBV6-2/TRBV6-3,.,TGTGCCAGCAGTTCTACTGGAGGCCAGCCCCAGCATTTT,CASSSTGGQPQHF
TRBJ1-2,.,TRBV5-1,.,TGCGCCAGCAGCCCGTCCACCGGCAGGGATGGCTACACCTTC,CASSPSTGRDGYTF
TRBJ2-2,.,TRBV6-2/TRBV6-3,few,TGTGCCAGCAGTTACTCGATAGAGATAGCCGGAACAAACACCGGGGAGCTGTTTTTT,CASSYSIEIAGTNTGELFF
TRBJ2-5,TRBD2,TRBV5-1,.,TGCGCCAGCAGCTCCGGACTAGCGGGGATGGAGGAGACCCAGTACTTC,CASSSGLAGMEETQYF
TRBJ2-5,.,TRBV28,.,TGTGCCAGCAAAAACCGGACAGCCCAAGAGACCCAGTACTTC,CASKNRTAQETQYF
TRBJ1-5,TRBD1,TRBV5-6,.,TGTGCCAGCAGCTCACAGGGGAATCAGCCCCAGCATTTT,CASSSQGNQPQHF
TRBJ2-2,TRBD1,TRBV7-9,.,TGTGCCAGCAGTCTACGACAGGGAGTGAACACCGGGGAGCTGTTTTTT,CASSLRQGVNTGELFF
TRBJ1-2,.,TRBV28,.,TGTGCCAGCAGTTTATCCGGGACTATGATTGGCTACACCTTC,CASSLSGTMIGYTF
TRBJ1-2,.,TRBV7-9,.,TGTGCCAGCAGCTCAAACTACCCAGGGCAGGCCGAAGCTAACTATGGCTACACCTTC,CASSSNYPGQAEANYGYTF
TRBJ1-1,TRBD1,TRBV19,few,TGTGCCAGTAGTCGAACCGGGACAGGGGGCCGGGTGAACACTGAAGCTTTCTTT,CASSRTGTGGRVNTEAFF
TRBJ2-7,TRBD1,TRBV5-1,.,TGCGCCAGCAGCTTCCGGACAGGGGAGGGCTACGAGCAGTACTTC,CASSFRTGEGYEQYF
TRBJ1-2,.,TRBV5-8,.,TGTGCCAGCGACTTGGAGGGGTCTGTCTATGGCTACACCTTC,CASDLEGSVYGYTF
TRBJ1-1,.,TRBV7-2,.,TGTGCCAGCAGCTTAGTAGGCACAGGCACTGAAGCTTTCTTT,CASSLVGTGTEAFF
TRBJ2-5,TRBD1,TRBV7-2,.,TGTGCCAGCAGCTTAGGGACAGGGGGAGAGACCCAGTACTTC,CASSLGTGGETQYF
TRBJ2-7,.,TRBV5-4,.,TGTGCCAGCAGCCCGGCCGTGACAGGCTCCTACGAGCAGTACTTC,CASSPAVTGSYEQYF
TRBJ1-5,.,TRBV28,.,TGTGCCAGCAGTTTTCGGGGGCCCCAGCATTTT,CASSFRGPQHF
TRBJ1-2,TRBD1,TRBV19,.,TGTGCCAGTAGTAGACAGGGGGCTGCCTATGGCTACACCTTC,CASSRQGAAYGYTF
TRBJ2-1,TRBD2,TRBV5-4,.,TGTGCCAGCAGCTTGGGGGTAGCGGGAGGGAATGAGCAGTTCTTC,CASSLGVAGGNEQFF
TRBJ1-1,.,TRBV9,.,TGTGCCAGCAGCGAGAGACTCGGGAGGGACACTGAAGCTTTCTTT,CASSERLGRDTEAFF
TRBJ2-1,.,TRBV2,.,TGTGCCAGCAGTGAAGAGTGGCTAGCCACCTACAATGAGCAGTTCTTC,CASSEEWLATYNEQFF
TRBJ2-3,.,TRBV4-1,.,TGCGCCAGCAGCCCAGAACGGTCTAGCACAGATACGCAGTATTTT,CASSPERSSTDTQYF
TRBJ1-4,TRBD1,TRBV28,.,TGTGCCAGCAGTTTATTCGGACAGGGGGCAGCTAATGAAAAACTGTTTTTT,CASSLFGQGAANEKLFF
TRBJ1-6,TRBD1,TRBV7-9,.,TGTGCCAGCAGCTTAAAGGCAGGGGGCGCGCGGAATTCACCCCTCCACTTT,CASSLKAGGARNSPLHF
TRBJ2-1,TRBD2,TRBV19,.,TGTGCCAGCAAACAAGCGGGAGTTGTCAGAAATGAGCAGTTCTTC,CASKQAGVVRNEQFF
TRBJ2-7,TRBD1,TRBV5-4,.,TGTGCCAGCAGCCCCACAGGGGGCCGAGAGGAGCAGTACTTC,CASSPTGGREEQYF
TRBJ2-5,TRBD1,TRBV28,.,TGTGCCAGCGGGACAGCTAAAGAGACCCAGTACTTC,CASGTAKETQYF
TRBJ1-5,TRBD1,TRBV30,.,TGTGCCTGGAGTGTAGGACAGGGTAGCAATCAGCCCCAGCATTTT,CAWSVGQGSNQPQHF
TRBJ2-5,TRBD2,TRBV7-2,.,TGTGCCAGCAGCTTAGCTGGCGGGGGGATAGAGACCCAGTACTTC,CASSLAGGGIETQYF
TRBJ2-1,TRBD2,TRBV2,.,TGTGCCAGCAGTGAAGTACTAGCGGGGGGTAACAATGAGCAGTTCTTC,CASSEVLAGGNNEQFF
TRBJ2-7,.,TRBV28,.,TGTGCCAGCAGTTTTCGGGACACCGGACCTTCGGGAATGTACTTC,CASSFRDTGPSGMYF
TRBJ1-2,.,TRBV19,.,TGTGCCAGTAGTCCGGGAAGCCCTGGCTACACCTTC,CASSPGSPGYTF
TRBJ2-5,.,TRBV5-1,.,TGCGCCAGCAGCTTGCCTAGTGGACAGCCAAGGGAGACCCAGTACTTC,CASSLPSGQPRETQYF
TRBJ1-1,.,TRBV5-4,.,TGTGCCAGCAGCTTGCCCCGTTCGGCTGAAGCTTTCTTT,CASSLPRSAEAFF
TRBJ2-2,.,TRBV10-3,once,TGTGCCATCAGTGTTGGCAGGGCCGCCGGGGAGCTGTTTTTT,CAISVGRAAGELFF
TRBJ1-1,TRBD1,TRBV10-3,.,TGTGCCATCAGTGAGTCGGTCGGGACAGGGCGGAACACTGAAGCTTTCTTT,CAISESVGTGRNTEAFF
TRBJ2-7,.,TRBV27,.,TGTGCCAGCAGTTTAAGCGGGCGAGCGAGGAAGTACTTC,CASSLSGRARKYF
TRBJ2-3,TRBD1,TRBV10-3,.,TGTGCCATCAGTGAGTCAGGGACAGGGGTGGGCACAGATACGCAGTATTTT,CAISESGTGVGTDTQYF
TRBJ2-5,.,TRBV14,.,TGTGCCAGCAGCCAAGTCTCGATGGGGGGCCAGTACTTC,CASSQVSMGGQYF
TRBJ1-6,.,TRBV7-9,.,TGTGCCAGCAGCTCAGGACGGAGGACCCCAAATTCACCCCTCCACTTT,CASSSGRRTPNSPLHF